A selection of T cell receptor beta chains follows, all from one sample in a study of low-dose radiotherapy and immunotherapy resistance in tumors. MiXCR, applied by TCRdb to the reads, yields one record per CDR3 protein. Among approximately 84,000 distinct CDR3 sequences listed, roughly 17% were seen once. The sequenced sample was PBMCs, obtained after low-dose radiotherapy plus immunotherapy. The receptor source for this set is a male donor with prostate cancer. Both conserved end residues are part of each CDR3. The D gene is left open where the match is weak. Rows give clone size only sometimes, using once, few, many, or a class for an expanded clone.

>TRBJ2-1|TRBV3-1|TRBD2|many
TGTGCCAGCAGCCGCGGGAGGGCCAACGAGCAGTTCTTC
CASSRGRANEQFF
>TRBJ1-1|TRBV11-2|-|many
TGTGCCAGCAGCCCTAGGGCTTTCTTT
CASSPRAFF
>TRBJ2-7|TRBV14|-|many
TGTGCCAGCAGCCGGCCGGGACCTTTCGAGCAGTACTTC
CASSRPGPFEQYF
>TRBJ1-4|TRBV29-1|-|-
-
CSVHSDRDEKLFFFF
>TRBJ1-5|TRBV3-1|-|-
TGTGCCAGCAGCCAAGGGGGTCGAGGCAATCAGCCCCAGCATTTT
CASSQGGRGNQPQHF
>TRBJ2-1|TRBV6-5|-|-
TGTGCCAGCAGTCCCCGAGGGGAGGAATACAATGAGCAGTTCTTC
CASSPRGEEYNEQFF
>TRBJ2-1|TRBV11-2|TRBD2|many
TGTGCCAGCAGCTTACTAGCGGGACTTAACAATGAGCAGTTCTTC
CASSLLAGLNNEQFF
>TRBJ1-1|TRBV7-9|TRBD1|many
TGTGCCAGCAGCCGCCCGACAGGGGGCGACACTGAAGCTTTCTTT
CASSRPTGGDTEAFF
>TRBJ2-2|TRBV3-1|TRBD1|many
TGTGCCAGCAGCCCCGGGACAGACACCGGGGAGCTGTTTTTT
CASSPGTDTGELFF
>TRBJ1-6|TRBV12-3/TRBV12-4|TRBD1|many
TGTGCCAGCGCCACTGGACAGGGGAATTCACCCCTCCACTTT
CASATGQGNSPLHF
>TRBJ2-4|TRBV6-2/TRBV6-3|-|many
TGTGCCAGCAGTTACGCTACCGGGACACTGGTAGCCAAAAACATTCAGTACTTC
CASSYATGTLVAKNIQYF